This section outlines one T cell receptor beta chain sequence together with its context. The authors ran a second PCR of roughly 6 to 12 cycles using a sample-barcoded 5' primer and a J-beta primer mix. TCRdb independently ran MiXCR on the 5' RACE reads; one entry per CDR3 protein. This table holds approximately 600,000 distinct CDR3 sequences, under 65% found once. Germline V gives CDR1 SGHRS, CDR2 YFSETQ. Deletions cut 0 bases from V and 11 bases from J, with 12 bases between. This CDR3 is 13 amino acids long. The data derive from a study of blood T cells in healthy people across ages. The sequencing input was blood. The TCR sequence derives from a man in his 60s in good health. This chain links TRBV5-1 with TRBJ2-4, with D unclear. CDR3 nucleotides: TGCGCCAGCAGCTTGGGCCCAACGGACGTTCAGTACTTC. Translation gives CASSLGPTDVQYF. The whole variable domain, remainder taken from reference TRBV5-1 and TRBJ2-4, is KAGVTQTPRYLIKTRGQQVTLSCSPISGHRSVSWYQQTPGQGLQFLFEYFSETQRNKGNFPGRFSGRQFSNSRSEMNVSTLELGDSALYLCASSLGPTDVQYFGAGTRLSVL.